The 25 T cell receptor beta chains below come from one sample, sequenced in a study of cytomegalovirus exposure and HLA in healthy donors (dated by TCRdb to the late 2010s). Library generation was performed with the immunoSEQ multiplex PCR assay. TCRdb took this table from immuneACCESS and kept in-frame rearrangements with V and J called. Such tables lack part of the clones; where checked against another copy, unresolved V genes explain under half of the gap, and the rest is unexplained. The sample table holds around 240,000 clones, of which 90% were seen once. The ten biggest clones cover 0.37% of the sample. Source material: PBMCs. These receptors came from a woman aged 18-30 years in good health and CMV-seronegative.

This rearrangement joins TRBV2 to TRBJ1-1; 7 nucleotides agree with TRBD1. Germline V gene lookup returns CDR1 SNHLY and CDR2 FYNNEI. The CDR3 has 13 amino acids. The ends lost 7 bases at V and 3 bases at J; junction bases unmatched: 5. The CDR3 coding sequence is TGTGCCAGCACGGGACAGCGGGACACTGAAGCTTTCTTT. Encoded protein: CASTGQRDTEAFF.

The chain employs TRBV6-1 and TRBJ2-7; 7 bases align to TRBD2. The CDR3 runs to 12 residues. J gave up 9 bases and V 4 bases, and 6 bases lay outside the gene matches. Germline V CDR1 and CDR2: MNHNS, SASEGT. CDR3 in amino acids: CASSAREGRQYV. The CDR3 DNA sequence: TGTGCCAGCAGTGCCAGGGAGGGGCGGCAGTACGTC.

This CDR3 is CASSEGIVQIETEAFF. CDR3 bases: TGTGCCAGCAGTGAAGGCATCGTACAGATAGAGACTGAAGCTTTCTTT. The gene calls are TRBV2 and TRBJ1-1; D is uncertain. Germline-derived CDR1 and CDR2 are SNHLY and FYNNEI. V was pared by 1 base and J by 5 bases, with 17 bases between. This CDR3 contains 16 residues.

This chain connects TRBV4-2 to TRBJ2-3; 11 bases fit TRBD2. V shed 4 bases, J shed 2 bases, and the junction held 8 bases outside the gene matches. The germline CDR1 and CDR2 sequences are LGHNA and YNFKEQ. The CDR3 is 17 residues long. In nucleotides, the CDR3 is TGTGCCAGCAGCCCACAAAAACTAGCGGGGGTCACAGATACGCAGTATTTT. Amino acids: CASSPQKLAGVTDTQYF.

V usage is TRBV10-1 and J usage is TRBJ2-7; 9 bases line up with TRBD2. This CDR3 comprises 15 residues. In germline, CDR1 is WNHNN, CDR2 SYGVQD (reference sequence). V lost 4 bases to trimming and J lost 2 bases; unmatched junction nucleotides: 6. The DNA of the CDR3 is TGCGCCAGCAGTGGTACTAGCGGGCATCCCTACGAGCAGTACGTC. It yields the protein CASSGTSGHPYEQYV.

The chain links TRBV4-1 to TRBJ1-5; a possible D gene is TRBD1 (6 bases). The CDR3 totals 14 residues. The V gene's germline CDR1 is MGHRA and CDR2 YSYEKL. Trimming took 3 bases from V and 7 from J, leaving 13 bases between them. DNA for the CDR3: TGCGCCAGCAGCCAGAGGGAACAGGGACAGCCCCAGCATTTT. The encoded protein is CASSQREQGQPQHF.

The rearrangement uses TRBV6-6 and TRBJ2-7; 11 bases are shared with TRBD2. Per the germline V gene, CDR1 is MNHNY and CDR2 is SVGAGI (reference sequence). V was pared by 6 bases and J by 0 bases, with 4 bases of the junction left unmatched. The CDR3 consists of 15 residues. The DNA of the CDR3 is TGTGCCAGCAGGCCCGGGACTAGCGGCTCCTACGAGCAGTACGTC. It yields the protein CASRPGTSGSYEQYV.

This chain connects TRBV27 to TRBJ2-7; perhaps TRBD1 as D (6 bases). Germline values: CDR1 MNHEY, CDR2 SMNVEV (reference sequence). Trimming took 6 bases from V and 2 from J, leaving 17 bases between them. The CDR3 is 15 residues long. CDR3 nucleotide sequence: TGTGCCAGCAGCCGGGGACAAGGCCTACCCTACGAGCAGTACGTC. Amino acid sequence: CASSRGQGLPYEQYV.

The chain has TRBV7-2 and TRBJ1-6; D is possibly TRBD1 (5 bases). The CDR3 has 15 residues. The germline V gene has CDR1 SGHTA and CDR2 FQGNSA. V was cut by 6 bases and J by 0 bases, with 9 bases left in between. The CDR3 loop reads CASSYRSSYNSPLHF. The DNA of the CDR3 is TGTGCCAGCAGTTACAGGAGCTCCTATAATTCACCCCTCCACTTT.

The chain joins TRBV7-2 to TRBJ2-7, with TRBD2 matching over 9 bases. This CDR3 spans 17 amino acids. The germline gives CDR1 SGHTA, CDR2 FQGNSA. The ends lost 1 base at V and 2 bases at J; junction bases unmatched: 9. CDR3 DNA sequence: TGTGCCAGCAGCTTAGTTAGCGGGGGCCGAACTACCTACGAGCAGTACTTC. It translates to CASSLVSGGRTTYEQYF. The full variable domain, with the rest looked up from reference TRBV7-2 and TRBJ2-7, is GAGVSQSPSNKVTEKGKDVELRCDPISGHTALYWYRQSLGQGLEFLIYFQGNSAPDKSGLPSDRFSAERTGGSVSTLTIQRTQQEDSAVYLCASSLVSGGRTTYEQYFGPGTRLTVT.

This chain joins TRBV10-3 and TRBJ1-2; D is ambiguous. CDR1 and CDR2 (germline): ENHRY, SYGVKD. This CDR3 spans 11 amino acids. Trimming left V 1 base short and J 7 bases short, with 4 bases between. CDR3 DNA: TGTGCCATCAGTGAGTTCGGTGGCTACACCTTC. It yields the protein CAISEFGGYTF.

The chain recombines TRBV28 with TRBJ1-2, with D perhaps TRBD1 (6 bases). V lost 6 bases to trimming and J lost 9 bases, with 14 bases between them. Looked up from germline, CDR1 is MDHEN and CDR2 is SYDVKM. This CDR3 comprises 12 residues. The CDR3 region is CASRVKGGSYTF. CDR3 bases: TGTGCCAGCAGGGTTAAGGGGGGGAGCTACACCTTC.

V and J are TRBV6-5 and TRBJ2-2, with a weak D call TRBD2 (6 bases). The germline V gene encodes CDR1 MNHEY and CDR2 SVGAGI. This CDR3 has 14 amino acids. Trimming left V 4 bases short and J 3 bases short, with 9 bases between. CDR3 coding DNA: TGTGCCAGCAGTTTAGGACTACACACCGGGGAGCTGTTTTTT. Residues: CASSLGLHTGELFF.

This clone was seen just once. The chain is built from TRBV5-1 and TRBJ2-3; D gene uncertain. The V and J ends lost 2 bases and 0 bases respectively, with 7 bases between them. The CDR3 is made up of 14 amino acids. Germline loops: CDR1 SGHRS, CDR2 YFSETQ. CDR3 sequence: CASSFGDSTDTQYF. In DNA, the CDR3 is TGCGCCAGCAGCTTTGGAGATAGCACAGATACGCAGTATTTT.

This clone showed up just once. This chain uses TRBV7-9 with TRBJ1-1; D uncertain. The CDR3 has 12 amino acids. Germline CDR1 is SEHNR and CDR2 is FQNEAQ (reference sequence). The V gene lost 6 bases and the J gene lost 4 bases, with 9 bases spanning the gap. The CDR3 DNA reads as TGTGCCAGCAGGAAGCTTGTCACTGAAGCTTTCTTT. It translates to CASRKLVTEAFF.

The genes are TRBV5-6 and TRBJ1-1; unclear D gene. Trimming cost V 4 bases and J 2 bases, with 9 bases left between them. Germline lookup yields CDR1 SGHDT and CDR2 YYEEEE. The CDR3 is 13 residues long. The CDR3 sequence is CASSAGKNTEAFF. The CDR3 DNA reads as TGTGCCAGCAGCGCCGGTAAAAACACTGAAGCTTTCTTT.

In the case of this clone: The identical CDR3 is also encoded by other nucleotide sequences in the sample. J is TRBJ1-6 and V is TRBV28; a weak D match, TRBD1 (6 bases). Germline values: CDR1 MDHEN, CDR2 SYDVKM. Trimming stripped 5 bases from V and 3 bases from J, with 8 bases between. CDR3 length equals 14 residues. In DNA form, the CDR3 reads TGTGCCAGCAGTCCGGACAGCTATAATTCACCCCTCCACTTT. This gives the protein CASSPDSYNSPLHF.

A single count supports this clone. The V gene is TRBV5-5, the J gene TRBJ2-7; tentative D call: TRBD1 (5 bases). V shed 1 base and J shed 3 bases, with 8 bases lying between them. CDR3 length equals 13 residues. Germline V CDR1 and CDR2: SGHKS, YYEKEE (reference sequence). In nucleotides, the CDR3 is TGTGCCAGCAGCTTGCCTGGACACTACGAGCAGTACTTC. Translation gives CASSLPGHYEQYF.

V is TRBV15 and J is TRBJ2-7, with D maybe TRBD1 (6 bases). V was trimmed by 5 bases and J by 5 bases, leaving 10 bases between them. Germline V CDR1 and CDR2: LNHNV, YYDKDF (reference sequence). The CDR3 contains 12 residues. The CDR3 sequence: CATSHGTNEQYV. The CDR3 DNA follows: TGTGCCACCAGCCACGGGACAAACGAGCAGTACGTC.

The chain carries TRBV6-6 and TRBJ1-2, with a tentative D call TRBD1 (5 bases). CDR1 and CDR2 (germline): MNHNY, SVGAGI (reference sequence). The CDR3 sequence is 16 residues long. Trimming removed 0 bases at V and 6 bases at J, with 17 bases between. The CDR3 region has the DNA TGTGCCAGCAGTTACTCGATTGGTGCAGGGCAAAATGGCTACACCTTC. This codes for CASSYSIGAGQNGYTF.

The chain recombines TRBV19 with TRBJ1-2, with D perhaps matching TRBD1 (5 bases). The V end was cut by 2 bases, the J end by 4 bases, with 11 bases between. Germline V gene data show CDR1 as LNHDA and CDR2 as SQIVND (reference sequence). This CDR3 is built from 14 residues. CDR3 DNA sequence: TGTGCCAGTAGTATACGCCAGGGAGGCTATGGCTACACCTTC. Its protein is CASSIRQGGYGYTF.

The chain joins TRBV20-1 to TRBJ1-1; maybe TRBD1 (5 bases). This CDR3 has 11 residues. Trimming took 4 bases from V and 5 from J, leaving 8 bases between them. CDR1 and CDR2 (germline): DFQATT, SNEGSKA (reference sequence). The CDR3 reads CSAKRGTEAFF. The CDR3 region has the DNA TGCAGTGCTAAGCGGGGGACTGAAGCTTTCTTT.

This clone was seen a single time. The V call is TRBV9, the J call TRBJ2-6; 12 positions agree with TRBD2. CDR1 SGDLS and CDR2 YYNGEE come from the germline V gene. With 4 bases clipped from V and 0 bases from J, the junction kept 8 bases outside the gene matches. There are 19 residues in the CDR3. CDR3: CASSPSLLAGGSGANVLTF. The CDR3 region has the DNA TGTGCCAGCAGCCCCAGCCTACTAGCGGGGGGCTCTGGGGCCAACGTCCTGACTTTC.

The chain uses TRBV10-3 and TRBJ2-3; perhaps TRBD2 as D (6 bases). The V end was cut by 5 bases, the J end by 1 base, with 10 bases between. CDR3 length: 14 amino acids. Germline CDR1 reads ENHRY; CDR2 reads SYGVKD. The CDR3 reads CAISSSVGTDTQYF. As DNA, the CDR3 is TGTGCCATCAGTTCTAGCGTCGGCACAGATACGCAGTATTTT.

This clone was detected a few times. The chain combines TRBV27 with TRBJ1-2; no clear D. V was cut by 2 bases and J by 4 bases, with 11 bases left in between. The CDR3 is 14 amino acids. Germline CDR1 is MNHEY and CDR2 is SMNVEV (reference sequence). The CDR3 bases are TGTGCCAGCAGTTTAGCAGGTCTGAGCTATGGCTACACCTTC. This gives the protein CASSLAGLSYGYTF.